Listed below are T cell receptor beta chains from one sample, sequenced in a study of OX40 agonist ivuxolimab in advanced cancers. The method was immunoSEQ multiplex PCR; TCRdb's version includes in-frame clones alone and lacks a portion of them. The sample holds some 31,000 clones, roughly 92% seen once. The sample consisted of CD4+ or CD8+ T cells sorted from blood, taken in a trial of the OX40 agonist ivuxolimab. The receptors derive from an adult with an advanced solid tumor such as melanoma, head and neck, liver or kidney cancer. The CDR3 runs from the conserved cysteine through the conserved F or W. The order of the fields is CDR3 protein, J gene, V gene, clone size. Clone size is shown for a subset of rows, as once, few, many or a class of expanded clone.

CDR3aa: CASSPDRGNYGYTF
j_gene: TRBJ1-2
v_gene: TRBV6-1
abundance: -

CDR3aa: CASSLVEGVNYGYTF
j_gene: TRBJ1-2
v_gene: TRBV5-5
abundance: -

CDR3aa: CAITRQQSTGELFF
j_gene: TRBJ2-2
v_gene: TRBV10-3
abundance: -

CDR3aa: CASSLGQGGDGYTF
j_gene: TRBJ1-2
v_gene: TRBV7-6
abundance: -

CDR3aa: CASTRDRALNEQYF
j_gene: -
v_gene: TRBV5-4
abundance: once

CDR3aa: CASSQRTGRYEQYF
j_gene: TRBJ2-7
v_gene: TRBV7-8
abundance: -

CDR3aa: CSVDGHSYNEQFF
j_gene: TRBJ2-1
v_gene: TRBV29-1
abundance: once

CDR3aa: CASSQLPGGRGETQYF
j_gene: TRBJ2-5
v_gene: TRBV14
abundance: -

CDR3aa: CASSQNNQPQHF
j_gene: TRBJ1-5
v_gene: TRBV7-9
abundance: -

CDR3aa: CASSPLADNTDTQYF
j_gene: TRBJ2-3
v_gene: TRBV4-1
abundance: -

CDR3aa: CASSQVSRQDVYEQYF
j_gene: TRBJ2-7
v_gene: TRBV4-1
abundance: -

CDR3aa: CASSIFLAGPAHEQYF
j_gene: TRBJ2-7
v_gene: TRBV19
abundance: few

CDR3aa: CAIDEGGGYGYTF
j_gene: TRBJ1-2
v_gene: TRBV21-1
abundance: -

CDR3aa: CASRDSHNEQFF
j_gene: TRBJ2-1
v_gene: TRBV7-6
abundance: -

CDR3aa: CASSLAGNTGELFF
j_gene: TRBJ2-2
v_gene: TRBV27
abundance: -

CDR3aa: CACTGLAGFNEQFF
j_gene: TRBJ2-1
v_gene: TRBV30
abundance: -

CDR3aa: CASSMGWGANIQYF
j_gene: TRBJ2-4
v_gene: TRBV9
abundance: -

CDR3aa: CASSSGTGGNEKLFF
j_gene: TRBJ1-4
v_gene: TRBV5-1
abundance: -

CDR3aa: CASSYGQGNYGYTF
j_gene: TRBJ1-2
v_gene: TRBV6-5
abundance: -

CDR3aa: CAWSVPPLWFEQFF
j_gene: TRBJ2-1
v_gene: TRBV30
abundance: -

CDR3aa: CASSPIGVEQYF
j_gene: TRBJ2-7
v_gene: TRBV27
abundance: -

CDR3aa: CASSQAPSGTYEQYF
j_gene: TRBJ2-7
v_gene: TRBV4-1
abundance: -

CDR3aa: CASSLAGVQNIQYF
j_gene: TRBJ2-4
v_gene: TRBV27
abundance: -

CDR3aa: CASSIAQGVLYEQYF
j_gene: TRBJ2-7
v_gene: TRBV19
abundance: once

CDR3aa: CASSLGGPYEQFF
j_gene: TRBJ2-1
v_gene: TRBV13
abundance: -

CDR3aa: CASSDHLDPAGAQYF
j_gene: TRBJ2-5
v_gene: TRBV2
abundance: -